A single T cell receptor (beta chain) is shown here with its context. No antigen is known for it. Sample time point: week 23, last vaccination. A single vaccine dose contained 300 ug of mutant IDH1 20-mer peptide, and topical imiquimod was used with it. This entry belongs to a study of a mutant IDH1 vaccine in newly diagnosed glioma. About the study: Treated patients, averaging around 40 years, were about 60% male and approximately 38% female. Antecedent treatment encompassed radiotherapy, temozolomide, or their combination; the majority received both.

The CDR3 runs to 16 residues. V was pared by 0 bases and J by 4 bases, with 9 bases of the junction left unmatched. Looked up from germline, CDR1 is SGHNT and CDR2 is YYREEE (reference sequence). The assay was immunoSEQ multiplex PCR, and TCRdb's table has in-frame clones only and misses some. The sample has around 41,000 clones, around 76% seen once; the top ten hold about 6.3%. This chain connects TRBV5-4 to TRBJ1-2, with 7 bases lining up with TRBD1. This TCR was sampled from a woman in her thirties or forties with glioma. Some clones in this sample may be carry-over from other donors' samples. This specimen was PBMCs, taken from a glioma patient whose treatment included an IDH1 peptide vaccine. CDR3 amino acids: CASSLGGTVISYGYTF. Written as DNA, the CDR3 is TGTGCCAGCAGCTTGGGGGGGACAGTAATATCCTATGGCTACACCTTC. The full variable domain, its missing parts supplied by reference TRBV5-4 and TRBJ1-2, is ETGVTQSPTHLIKTRGQQVTLRCSSQSGHNTVSWYQQALGQGPQFIFQYYREEENGRGNFPPRFSGLQFPNYSSELNVNALELDDSALYLCASSLGGTVISYGYTFGSGTRLTVV.